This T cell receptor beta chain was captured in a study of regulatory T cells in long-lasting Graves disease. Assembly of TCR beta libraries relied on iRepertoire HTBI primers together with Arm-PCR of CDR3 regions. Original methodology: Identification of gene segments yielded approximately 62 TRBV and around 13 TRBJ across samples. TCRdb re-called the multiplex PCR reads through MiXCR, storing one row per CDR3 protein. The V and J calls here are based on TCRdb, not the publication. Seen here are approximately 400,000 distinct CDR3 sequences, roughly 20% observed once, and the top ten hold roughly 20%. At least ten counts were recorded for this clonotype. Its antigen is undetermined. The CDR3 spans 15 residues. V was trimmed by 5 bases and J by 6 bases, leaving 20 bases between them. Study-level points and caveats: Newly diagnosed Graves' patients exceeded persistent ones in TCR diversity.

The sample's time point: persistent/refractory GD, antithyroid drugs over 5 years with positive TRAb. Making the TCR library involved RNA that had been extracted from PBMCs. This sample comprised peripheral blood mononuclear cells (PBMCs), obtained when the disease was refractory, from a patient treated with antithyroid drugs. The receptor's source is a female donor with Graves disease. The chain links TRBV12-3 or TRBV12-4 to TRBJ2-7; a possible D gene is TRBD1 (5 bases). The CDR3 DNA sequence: TGTGCCAGCAGTCAATCGACATTAGGGGTGGGCGAGCAGTACTTC. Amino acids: CASSQSTLGVGEQYF.